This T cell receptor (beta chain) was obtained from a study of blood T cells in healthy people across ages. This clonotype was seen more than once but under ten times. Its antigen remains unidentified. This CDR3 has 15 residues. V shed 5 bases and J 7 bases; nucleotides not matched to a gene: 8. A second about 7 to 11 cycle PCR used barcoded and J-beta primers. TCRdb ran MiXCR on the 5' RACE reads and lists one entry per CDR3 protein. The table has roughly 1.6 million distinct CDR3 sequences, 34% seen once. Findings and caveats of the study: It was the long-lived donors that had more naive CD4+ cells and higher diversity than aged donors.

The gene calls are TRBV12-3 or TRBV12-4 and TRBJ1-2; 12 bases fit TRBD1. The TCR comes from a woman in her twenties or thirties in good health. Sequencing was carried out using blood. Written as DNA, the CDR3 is TGTGCCAGCAGTCCTCCGGGACAGGGGGCTGTTGGCTACACCTTC. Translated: CASSPPGQGAVGYTF.